These 5 T cell receptor beta chains originate from one sample sequenced in a study of T cell changes during pregnancy in multiple sclerosis. The assay was immunoSEQ multiplex PCR, and TCRdb's table has in-frame clones only and misses some. This table holds roughly 70,000 clones, more than 85% found once. Sequencing was performed on peripheral blood, taken in the first trimester of pregnancy. The receptors come from a female donor with multiple sclerosis, enrolled in a pregnancy study.

The genes are TRBV6-4 and TRBJ2-1; TRBD2 matches 13 bases. Germline CDR1 MRHNA, CDR2 SNTAGT. CDR3 size: 15 residues. The ends lost 3 bases at V and 5 bases at J; junction bases unmatched: 1. Written as DNA, the CDR3 is TGTGCCAGCAGTGAGGGGACTAGCGGGGACAATGAGCAGTTCTTC. Its translation is CASSEGTSGDNEQFF.

The J gene is TRBJ2-2, the V gene TRBV6-6; possible D gene TRBD1, 5 bases. Germline loops: CDR1 MNHNY, CDR2 SVGAGI (reference sequence). V was clipped by 0 bases and J by 4 bases, with 12 bases between them. The CDR3 contains 16 residues. The CDR3 region is CASSYSTVQATGELFF. The CDR3, as DNA: TGTGCCAGCAGTTACTCGACCGTACAGGCCACCGGGGAGCTGTTTTTT.

The CDR3 region has the DNA TGCGCCAGCAGCCAAGACAGGGCTATCTATGGCTACACCTTC. This sequence encodes CASSQDRAIYGYTF. V usage is TRBV4-1 and J usage is TRBJ1-2, with a possible D match to TRBD1 (5 bases). The V gene lost 0 bases and the J gene lost 4 bases, with 9 bases spanning the gap. Germline loops: CDR1 MGHRA, CDR2 YSYEKL. This CDR3 is built from 14 residues.

The rearrangement links TRBV5-1 to TRBJ2-7; the match to TRBD1 covers 11 bases. CDR3 length equals 16 residues. Germline CDR1 SGHRS, CDR2 YFSETQ. With V trimmed by 4 bases and J by 3 bases, 9 bases remained unmatched. The CDR3 protein is CASSTGQGASYYEQYF. Here the CDR3 DNA reads TGCGCCAGCAGCACTGGACAGGGGGCAAGCTACTACGAGCAGTACTTC.

The gene calls are TRBV30 and TRBJ2-7, with D possibly TRBD2 on 6 matching bases. Per germline, CDR1 GTSNPN and CDR2 SVGIG (reference sequence). The CDR3 has 14 amino acids. The germline V and J ends were trimmed by 2 bases and 4 bases, with 15 bases remaining between them. CDR3 in amino acids: CAWSSGPKVYEQYF. The CDR3 DNA reads TGTGCCTGGAGTAGCGGGCCGAAGGTTTACGAGCAGTACTTC.